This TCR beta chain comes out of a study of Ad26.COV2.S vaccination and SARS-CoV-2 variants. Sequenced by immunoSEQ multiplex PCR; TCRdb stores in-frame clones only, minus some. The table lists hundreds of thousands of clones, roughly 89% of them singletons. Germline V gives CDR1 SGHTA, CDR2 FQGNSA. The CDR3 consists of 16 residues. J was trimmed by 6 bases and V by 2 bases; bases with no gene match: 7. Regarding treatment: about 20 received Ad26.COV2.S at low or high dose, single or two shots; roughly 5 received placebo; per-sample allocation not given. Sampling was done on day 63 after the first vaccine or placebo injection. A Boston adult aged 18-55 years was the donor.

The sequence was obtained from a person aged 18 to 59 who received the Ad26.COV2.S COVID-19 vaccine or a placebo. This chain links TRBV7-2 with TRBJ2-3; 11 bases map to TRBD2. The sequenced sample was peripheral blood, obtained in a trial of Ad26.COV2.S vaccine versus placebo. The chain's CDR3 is CASSLPFSGGADTQYF. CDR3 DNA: TGTGCCAGCAGCTTACCTTTTAGCGGGGGGGCCGATACGCAGTATTTT. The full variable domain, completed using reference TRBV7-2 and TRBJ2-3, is GAGVSQSPSNKVTEKGKDVELRCDPISGHTALYWYRQSLGQGLEFLIYFQGNSAPDKSGLPSDRFSAERTGGSVSTLTIQRTQQEDSAVYLCASSLPFSGGADTQYFGPGTRLTVL.